A single sample gave rise to the 15 T cell receptor beta chains below, sequenced in a study of blood T cell repertoires in COVID-19. Assay: immunoSEQ multiplex PCR; the TCRdb copy retains only in-frame clones and omits some. This table has 200,000 to 250,000 clones, about 90% appearing once. Sequencing used PBMCs or T cells enriched from blood (not recorded which). Receptors were obtained from a man under 40 who had been exposed to COVID-19.

This rearrangement joins TRBV7-2 to TRBJ2-7, with D hard to call. The CDR3 consists of 14 residues. Per the germline V gene, CDR1 is SGHTA and CDR2 is FQGNSA. The V end was cut by 4 bases, the J end by 0 bases, with 10 bases between. The CDR3 reads CASSSMESSYEQYF. The CDR3 DNA reads as TGTGCCAGCAGCTCCATGGAGAGCTCCTACGAGCAGTACTTC.

The J gene is TRBJ1-1, the V gene TRBV4-1, with 8 bases matching TRBD1. The CDR3 totals 13 residues. The V and J ends lost 5 bases and 2 bases, in that order; junction bases with no gene match: 1. CDR1 is MGHRA and CDR2 is YSYEKL in the germline V gene. The CDR3 DNA reads as TGCGCCAGCAGCACAGGGGGTAACACTGAAGCTTTCTTT. Residues: CASSTGGNTEAFF.

The chain uses TRBV5-1 and TRBJ2-3; 11 bases line up with TRBD2. Per germline, CDR1 SGHRS and CDR2 YFSETQ. The junction had 7 bases not matched to a gene; V was cut back by 1 base and J by 6 bases. This CDR3 is 16 amino acids long. The chain's CDR3 is CASSLIGLAGADTQYF. DNA of the CDR3: TGCGCCAGCAGCTTGATTGGACTAGCGGGTGCGGATACGCAGTATTTT.

The chain recombines TRBV4-1 with TRBJ2-2; no firm D call. This CDR3 comprises 16 residues. V was shortened by 3 bases and J by 4 bases, with 15 bases between the two germline ends. Germline V CDR1 and CDR2: MGHRA, YSYEKL. The CDR3: CASSQAAESSTGELFF. CDR3 coding DNA: TGCGCCAGCAGCCAGGCAGCCGAATCTAGCACCGGGGAGCTGTTTTTT.

This rearrangement joins TRBV6-5 to TRBJ2-7; D is perhaps TRBD1 (6 bases). The CDR3 spans 14 residues. Germline V gene lookup returns CDR1 MNHEY and CDR2 SVGAGI. Trimming removed 5 bases at V and 1 base at J, with 12 bases between. This chain's CDR3 is CASSPQGLSYEQYF. CDR3 nucleotides: TGTGCCAGCAGTCCCCAGGGGCTATCCTACGAGCAGTACTTC.

The chain employs TRBV10-3 and TRBJ1-5, with unresolved D. From germline, CDR1 is ENHRY and CDR2 SYGVKD. V dropped 0 bases and J dropped 7 bases, with 16 bases sitting between them. The CDR3 is 16 amino acids. Written as DNA, the CDR3 is TGTGCCATCAGTGAGTCGTCCTCTGGGAGTAGGCAGCCCCAGCATTTT. Protein product: CAISESSSGSRQPQHF.

The chain couples TRBV6-5 to TRBJ2-2; TRBD1 matches at 9 bases. The germline gives CDR1 MNHEY, CDR2 SVGAGI. J lost 7 bases, V lost 7 bases, and 10 bases had no gene match. This CDR3 is built from 15 residues. This CDR3 reads CASTGQGRSGGELFF. Here the CDR3 DNA reads TGTGCCAGCACCGGACAGGGGCGTTCGGGCGGGGAGCTGTTTTTT.

The chain uses TRBV23-1 and TRBJ1-5, with D hard to call. TRBV23-1 is an ORF for which the function is uncertain. Trimming left V 2 bases short and J 3 bases short, with 5 bases between. CDR3 length: 13 residues. CDR3 sequence reads: CASSQRFNQPQHF. Written as DNA, the CDR3 is TGCGCCAGCAGTCAACGGTTCAATCAGCCCCAGCATTTT.

This chain links TRBV7-6 with TRBJ1-2, with D tentatively TRBD1 (6 bases). CDR1 is SGHVS and CDR2 is FNYEAQ in the germline V gene. The CDR3 extends over 13 amino acids. V lost 5 bases, J lost 4 bases, and 11 bases lay in between. The chain's CDR3 is CASSRTESYGYTF. DNA for the CDR3: TGTGCCAGCAGCCGGACAGAATCCTATGGCTACACCTTC.

The CDR3 DNA sequence: TGTGCCAGCAGTTTATCCTTTCGCGAAGGAAACACCATATATTTT. Protein product: CASSLSFREGNTIYF. The rearrangement links TRBV27 to TRBJ1-3; the D is unclear. The germline CDR1 and CDR2 sequences are MNHEY and SMNVEV (reference sequence). This CDR3 is 15 amino acids long. The V gene lost 0 bases and the J gene lost 4 bases, with 10 bases spanning the gap.

The chain uses TRBV30 and TRBJ1-4; D not certain. Trimming pared 2 bases from V and 5 bases from J, leaving 3 bases between. CDR3 size: 11 residues. CDR1 and CDR2 from the germline V gene are GTSNPN and SVGIG (reference sequence). The DNA for the CDR3 is TGTGCCTGGAGTACAAATGAAAAACTGTTTTTT. As protein: CAWSTNEKLFF.

This sequence joins TRBV4-1 and TRBJ2-7, with D perhaps TRBD1 (5 bases). From germline, CDR1 is MGHRA and CDR2 YSYEKL. This CDR3 spans 16 amino acids. The ends were cut back, 0 bases at V and 2 bases at J, with 14 bases in the middle. CDR3 amino acids: CASSQDRQTSAYEQYF. CDR3 bases: TGCGCCAGCAGCCAAGATCGACAGACCTCAGCCTACGAGCAGTACTTC.

This clone was observed once. The chain recombines TRBV10-2 with TRBJ1-1; TRBD1 is a possible D gene (6 bases). Germline V gene data show CDR1 as WSHSY and CDR2 as SAAADI. The CDR3 is made up of 16 amino acids. V gave up 4 bases and J gave up 0 bases, with 15 bases separating them. The CDR3 region is CASSGRQDTMNTEAFF. CDR3 DNA sequence: TGCGCCAGCAGTGGCCGACAGGACACTATGAACACTGAAGCTTTCTTT.

Of note for this clone: Other DNA sequences of this sample code for an identical CDR3. This chain links TRBV6-4 with TRBJ2-3; 8 bases fit TRBD2. The CDR3 spans 15 residues. Germline CDR1 is MRHNA and CDR2 is SNTAGT. V lost 6 bases to trimming and J lost 2 bases; unmatched junction nucleotides: 7. This CDR3 reads CASSASGGATDTQYF. For the CDR3, the DNA is TGTGCCAGCAGCGCATCCGGGGGGGCCACAGATACGCAGTATTTT.

The chain is built from TRBV6-4 and TRBJ2-1; 7 bases are a match to TRBD1. V lost 2 bases and J lost 4; bases outside the gene matches: 5. From germline, CDR1 is MRHNA and CDR2 SNTAGT. CDR3 length: 15 residues. CDR3 loop: CASSDQGQSYNEQFF. The CDR3 DNA is TGTGCCAGCAGTGACCAGGGACAGAGTTACAATGAGCAGTTCTTC.